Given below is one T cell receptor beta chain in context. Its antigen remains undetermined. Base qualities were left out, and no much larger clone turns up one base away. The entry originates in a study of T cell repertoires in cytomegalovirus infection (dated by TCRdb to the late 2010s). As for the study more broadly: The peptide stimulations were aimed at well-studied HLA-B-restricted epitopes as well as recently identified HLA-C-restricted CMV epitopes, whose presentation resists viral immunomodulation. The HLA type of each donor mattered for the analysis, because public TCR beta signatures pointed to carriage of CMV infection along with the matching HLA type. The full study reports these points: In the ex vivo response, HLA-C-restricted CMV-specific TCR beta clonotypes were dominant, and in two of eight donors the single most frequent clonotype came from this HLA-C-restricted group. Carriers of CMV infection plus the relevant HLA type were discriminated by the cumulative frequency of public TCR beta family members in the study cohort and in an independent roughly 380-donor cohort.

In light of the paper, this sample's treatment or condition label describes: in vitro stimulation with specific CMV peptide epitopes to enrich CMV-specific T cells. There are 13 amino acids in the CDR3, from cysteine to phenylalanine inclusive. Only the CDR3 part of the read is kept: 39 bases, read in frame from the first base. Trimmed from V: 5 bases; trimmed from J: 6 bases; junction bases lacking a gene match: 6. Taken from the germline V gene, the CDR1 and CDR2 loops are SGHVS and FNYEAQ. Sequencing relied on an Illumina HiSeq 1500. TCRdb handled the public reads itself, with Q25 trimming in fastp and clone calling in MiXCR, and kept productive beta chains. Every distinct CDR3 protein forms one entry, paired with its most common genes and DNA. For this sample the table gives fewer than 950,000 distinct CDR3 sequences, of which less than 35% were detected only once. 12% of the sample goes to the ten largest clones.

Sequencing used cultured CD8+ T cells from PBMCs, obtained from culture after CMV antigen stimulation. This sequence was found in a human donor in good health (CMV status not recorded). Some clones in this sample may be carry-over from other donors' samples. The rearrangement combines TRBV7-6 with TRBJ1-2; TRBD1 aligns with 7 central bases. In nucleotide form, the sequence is TGTGCCAGCAGCGCCTCGACAGGGAATGGCTACACCTTC. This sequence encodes CASSASTGNGYTF.